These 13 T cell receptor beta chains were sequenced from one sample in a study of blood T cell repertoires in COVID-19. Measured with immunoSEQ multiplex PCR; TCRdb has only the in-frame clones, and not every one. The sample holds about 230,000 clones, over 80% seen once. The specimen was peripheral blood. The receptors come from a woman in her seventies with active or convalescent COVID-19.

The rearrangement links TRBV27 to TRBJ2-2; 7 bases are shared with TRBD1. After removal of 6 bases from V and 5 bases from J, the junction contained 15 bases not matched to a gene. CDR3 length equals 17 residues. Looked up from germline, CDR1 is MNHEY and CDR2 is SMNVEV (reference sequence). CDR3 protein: CASSRPVHSQGTGELFF. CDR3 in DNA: TGTGCCAGCAGCAGACCAGTGCATTCACAGGGGACCGGGGAGCTGTTTTTT.

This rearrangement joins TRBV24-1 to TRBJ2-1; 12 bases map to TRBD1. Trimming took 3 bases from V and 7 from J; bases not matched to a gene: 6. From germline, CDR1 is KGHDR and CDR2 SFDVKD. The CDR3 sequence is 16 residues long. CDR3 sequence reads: CATSDRDRGQKNEQFF. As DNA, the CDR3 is TGTGCCACCAGTGATCGGGACAGGGGGCAAAAAAATGAGCAGTTCTTC.

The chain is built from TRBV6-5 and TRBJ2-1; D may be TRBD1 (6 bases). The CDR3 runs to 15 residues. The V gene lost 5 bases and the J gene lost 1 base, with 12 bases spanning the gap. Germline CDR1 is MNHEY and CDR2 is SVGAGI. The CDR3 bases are TGTGCCAGCAGTCTCAGGGGACAATCCTACAATGAGCAGTTCTTC. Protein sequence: CASSLRGQSYNEQFF.

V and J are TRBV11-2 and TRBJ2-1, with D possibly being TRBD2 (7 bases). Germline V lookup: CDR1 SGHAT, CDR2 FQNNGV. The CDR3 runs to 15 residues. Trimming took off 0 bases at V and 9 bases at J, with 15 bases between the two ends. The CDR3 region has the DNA TGTGCCAGCAGCTTAGAACGGGGGGCTTTAACTGAGCAGTTCTTC. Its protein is CASSLERGALTEQFF.

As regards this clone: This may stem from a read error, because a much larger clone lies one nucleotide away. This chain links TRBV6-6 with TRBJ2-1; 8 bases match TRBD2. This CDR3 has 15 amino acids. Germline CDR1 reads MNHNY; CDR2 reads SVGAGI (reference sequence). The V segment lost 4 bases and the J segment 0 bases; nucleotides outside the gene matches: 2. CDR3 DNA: TGTGCCAGCAGTTCCGGGACTAGCTCCTACAATGAGCAGTTCTTC. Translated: CASSSGTSSYNEQFF.

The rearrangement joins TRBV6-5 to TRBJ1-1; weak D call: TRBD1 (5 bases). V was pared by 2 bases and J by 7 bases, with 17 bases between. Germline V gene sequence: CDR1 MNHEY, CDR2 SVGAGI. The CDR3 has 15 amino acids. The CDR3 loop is CASSYPYAGTREAFF. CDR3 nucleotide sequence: TGTGCCAGCAGTTACCCTTACGCAGGGACTCGTGAAGCTTTCTTT.

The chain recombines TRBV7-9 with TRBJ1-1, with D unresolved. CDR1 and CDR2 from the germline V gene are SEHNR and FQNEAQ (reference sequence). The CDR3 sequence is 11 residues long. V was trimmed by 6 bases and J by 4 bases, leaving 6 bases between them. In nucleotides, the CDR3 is TGTGCCAGCAGGCCGGTCACTGAAGCTTTCTTT. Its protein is CASRPVTEAFF.

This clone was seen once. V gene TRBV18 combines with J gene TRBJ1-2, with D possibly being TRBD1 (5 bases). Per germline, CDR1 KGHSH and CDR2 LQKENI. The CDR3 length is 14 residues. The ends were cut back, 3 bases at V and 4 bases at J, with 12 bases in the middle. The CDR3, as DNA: TGTGCCAGCTCACCCGGGGGGACGGGCTATGGCTACACCTTC. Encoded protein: CASSPGGTGYGYTF.

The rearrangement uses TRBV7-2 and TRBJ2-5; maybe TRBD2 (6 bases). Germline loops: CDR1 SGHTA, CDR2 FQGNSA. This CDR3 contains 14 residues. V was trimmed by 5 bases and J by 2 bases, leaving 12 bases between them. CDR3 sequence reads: CASSRGTSQETQYF. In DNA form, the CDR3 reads TGTGCCAGCAGCCGTGGGACTTCTCAAGAGACCCAGTACTTC.

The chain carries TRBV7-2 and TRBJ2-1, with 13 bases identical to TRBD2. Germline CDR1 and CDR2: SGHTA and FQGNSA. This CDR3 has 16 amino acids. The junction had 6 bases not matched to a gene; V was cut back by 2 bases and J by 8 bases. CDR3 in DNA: TGTGCCAGCAGCTTACCACTAGCGGGGGGGCCAGATGAGCAGTTCTTC. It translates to CASSLPLAGGPDEQFF.

The CDR3 here is CASSQLGTVGNTIYF. The CDR3 DNA sequence: TGTGCCAGCAGCCAATTAGGGACAGTTGGAAACACCATATATTTT. The chain is built from TRBV3-1 (or the pseudogene TRBV3-2) and TRBJ1-3, with 7 bases aligning to TRBD1. This CDR3 comprises 15 residues. The ends lost 2 bases at V and 3 bases at J; junction bases unmatched: 4. Germline CDR1 reads LGHDT; CDR2 reads YNNKEL (reference sequence).

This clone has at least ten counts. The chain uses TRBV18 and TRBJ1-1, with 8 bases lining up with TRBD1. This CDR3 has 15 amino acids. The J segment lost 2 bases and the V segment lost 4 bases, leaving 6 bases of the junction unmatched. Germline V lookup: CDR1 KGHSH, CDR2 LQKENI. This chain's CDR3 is CASSLGQGGNTEAFF. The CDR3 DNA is TGTGCCAGCTCACTAGGACAGGGAGGAAACACTGAAGCTTTCTTT.

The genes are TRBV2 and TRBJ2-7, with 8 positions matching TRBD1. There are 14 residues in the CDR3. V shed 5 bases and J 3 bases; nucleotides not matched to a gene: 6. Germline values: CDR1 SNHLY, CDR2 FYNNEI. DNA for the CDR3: TGTGCCAGCAGTCAACAGGGGGTTTACTACGAGCAGTACTTC. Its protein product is CASSQQGVYYEQYF. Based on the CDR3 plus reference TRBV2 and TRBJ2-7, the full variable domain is EPEVTQTPSHQVTQMGQEVILRCVPISNHLYFYWYRQILGQKVEFLVSFYNNEISEKSEIFDDQFSVERPDGSNFTLKIRSTKLEDSAMYFCASSQQGVYYEQYFGPGTRLTVT.